This paragraph reports one TCR beta chain. Its antigen remains unidentified. CDR3-region Arm-PCR and iRepertoire HTBI primers produced the TCR beta libraries. In TCRdb, the multiplex PCR reads were re-called with MiXCR into one record per CDR3 protein. This table holds roughly 500,000 distinct CDR3 sequences, 14% found once. Time point indicated: newly diagnosed GD, antithyroid drugs for less than 3 months. Construction of the TCR library relied on RNA isolated from PBMCs. These data belong to a study of regulatory T cells in long-lasting Graves disease. The germline CDR1 and CDR2 sequences are SGHRS and YFSETQ. CDR3 length: 15 amino acids. Trimming removed 2 bases at V and 6 bases at J, with 15 bases between. Points from the study as a whole: Newly diagnosed disease favored TRBV20-1 and TRBJ2-1 over persistent disease. Persistent-disease Graves' patients showed less TCR diversity than new cases.

These same data were also listed under a study on T cells in Graves' hyperthyroidism and ophthalmopathy.

This clonotype was sampled from a woman between 45 and 60 years old with Graves disease. The sequencing used peripheral blood mononuclear cells (PBMCs), collected at new diagnosis, from a patient treated with antithyroid drugs. The chain combines TRBV5-1 with TRBJ2-1; tentative D call: TRBD2 (5 bases). The chain's CDR3 is CASSFSGSLFNEQFF. The CDR3 DNA sequence: TGCGCCAGCAGCTTTAGTGGGAGCCTATTCAATGAGCAGTTCTTC.